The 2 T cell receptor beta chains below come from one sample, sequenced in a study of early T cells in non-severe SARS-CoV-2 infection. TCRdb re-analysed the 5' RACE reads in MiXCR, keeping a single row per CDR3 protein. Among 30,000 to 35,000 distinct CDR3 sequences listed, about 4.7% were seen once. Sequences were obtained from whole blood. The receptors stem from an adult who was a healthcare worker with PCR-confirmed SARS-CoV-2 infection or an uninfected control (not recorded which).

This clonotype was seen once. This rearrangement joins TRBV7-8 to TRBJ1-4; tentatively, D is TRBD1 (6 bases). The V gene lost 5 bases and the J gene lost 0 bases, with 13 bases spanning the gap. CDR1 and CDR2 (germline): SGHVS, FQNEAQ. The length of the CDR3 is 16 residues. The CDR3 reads CASSEIRGTTNEKLFF. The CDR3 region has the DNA TGTGCCAGCAGCGAGATTAGGGGGACAACTAATGAAAAACTGTTTTTT.

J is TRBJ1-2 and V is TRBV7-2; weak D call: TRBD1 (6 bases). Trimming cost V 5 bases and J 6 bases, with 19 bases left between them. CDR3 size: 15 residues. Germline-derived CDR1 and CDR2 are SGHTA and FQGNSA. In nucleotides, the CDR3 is TGTGCCAGCAGCCCACTTTTTCGGACAGAGGATGGCTACACCTTC. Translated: CASSPLFRTEDGYTF.